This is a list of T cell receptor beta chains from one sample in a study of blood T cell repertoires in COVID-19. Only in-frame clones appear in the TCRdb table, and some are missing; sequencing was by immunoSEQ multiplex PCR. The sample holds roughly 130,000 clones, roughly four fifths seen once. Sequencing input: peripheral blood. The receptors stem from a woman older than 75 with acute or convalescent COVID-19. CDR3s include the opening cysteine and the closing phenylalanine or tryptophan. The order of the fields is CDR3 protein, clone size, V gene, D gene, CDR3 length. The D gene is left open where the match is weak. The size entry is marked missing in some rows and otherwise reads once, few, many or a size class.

CDR3aa: CASSLLTTNTIYF
abundance: .
v_gene: TRBV7-6
d_gene: .
len: 13

CDR3aa: CASSPGSPWTGELFF
abundance: .
v_gene: TRBV5-4
d_gene: .
len: 15

CDR3aa: CASRGTGRNYGYTF
abundance: .
v_gene: TRBV19
d_gene: TRBD1
len: 14

CDR3aa: CASRGGATEAFF
abundance: .
v_gene: TRBV5-4
d_gene: .
len: 12

CDR3aa: CASSQGTNYGYTF
abundance: .
v_gene: TRBV3-1/TRBV3-2
d_gene: .
len: 13

CDR3aa: CASSPSGSLGNQPQHF
abundance: .
v_gene: TRBV18
d_gene: .
len: 16

CDR3aa: CASSPQEVNTGELFF
abundance: once
v_gene: TRBV18
d_gene: .
len: 15

CDR3aa: CASSPRDSTNTEAFF
abundance: .
v_gene: TRBV6-6
d_gene: TRBD1
len: 15

CDR3aa: CASSFRGDGYTF
abundance: .
v_gene: TRBV12-3/TRBV12-4
d_gene: .
len: 12

CDR3aa: CASSRLSGTGLNQPQHF
abundance: .
v_gene: TRBV7-8
d_gene: TRBD1
len: 17

CDR3aa: CATSRDSSGTDTQYF
abundance: few
v_gene: TRBV15
d_gene: .
len: 15

CDR3aa: CASSVGRGSASPLHF
abundance: .
v_gene: TRBV9
d_gene: .
len: 15

CDR3aa: CASSQAANGLEQFF
abundance: .
v_gene: TRBV4-1
d_gene: .
len: 14

CDR3aa: CATWDRGYSGANVLTF
abundance: .
v_gene: TRBV19
d_gene: TRBD1
len: 16

CDR3aa: CASSLVGAVHSYTF
abundance: .
v_gene: TRBV5-1
d_gene: .
len: 14

CDR3aa: CSAGDRAGGRYNEQFF
abundance: .
v_gene: TRBV20-1
d_gene: TRBD2
len: 16

CDR3aa: CASSLVRGRGTEAFF
abundance: once
v_gene: TRBV27
d_gene: .
len: 15

CDR3aa: CASSVGDRVDYGYTF
abundance: .
v_gene: TRBV9
d_gene: TRBD1
len: 15

CDR3aa: CASSFESTSTAHEQYF
abundance: .
v_gene: TRBV27
d_gene: TRBD2
len: 16

CDR3aa: CASARTDNQPQHF
abundance: .
v_gene: TRBV7-9
d_gene: .
len: 13